These 5 T cell receptor beta chains were sequenced from one sample in a study of T cells after yellow fever vaccination. Using its own MiXCR run on the 5' RACE reads, TCRdb lists one record per CDR3 protein. The sample includes more than 110,000 distinct CDR3 sequences, approximately 6.6% of them seen just once. The specimen comprised CD4+ T cells sorted from PBMCs, sampled 10 days after the yellow fever booster vaccination. The receptors derive from a man aged 25-40 years who received the YFV17D yellow fever vaccine.

The chain joins TRBV2 to TRBJ1-5; tentatively, D is TRBD1 (6 bases). This CDR3 contains 15 residues. Trimming took off 11 bases at V and 0 bases at J, with 17 bases between the two ends. Germline V gene sequence: CDR1 SNHLY, CDR2 FYNNEI. CDR3 bases: TGTGCCTTCAGTGGCAGGGGTCTTAGCAATCAGCCCCAGCATTTT. Translated, it gives CAFSGRGLSNQPQHF.

This clonotype was recorded many times. The chain couples TRBV3-1 to TRBJ1-1, with D perhaps TRBD1 (6 bases). This CDR3 comprises 13 residues. V shed 4 bases and J shed 11 bases, with 17 bases lying between them. The germline gives CDR1 LGHDT, CDR2 YNNKEL (reference sequence). The CDR3 DNA reads TGTGCCAGCAGCCTACAGGGTAGGGCGACGGCTTTCTTT. Translation: CASSLQGRATAFF.

The rearrangement links TRBV19 to TRBJ2-2; TRBD1 aligns across 10 bases. The germline V gene has CDR1 LNHDA and CDR2 SQIVND (reference sequence). J was trimmed by 3 bases and V by 4 bases; bases with no gene match: 14. The CDR3 loop spans 19 amino acids. CDR3 protein: CASSNGGTGVVQDTGELFF. The CDR3 DNA reads as TGTGCCAGTAGTAACGGGGGGACAGGGGTTGTCCAGGACACCGGGGAGCTGTTTTTT.

This clonotype was found many times. The rearrangement uses TRBV29-1 and TRBJ1-2; D is unresolved. Looked up from germline, CDR1 is SQVTM and CDR2 is ANQGSEA. Trimming shortened V by 6 bases and J by 8 bases, and 16 bases separated the two germline ends. This CDR3 has 12 amino acids. This CDR3 reads CSVGWGFQGYTF. The CDR3 DNA follows: TGCAGCGTCGGGTGGGGATTTCAGGGCTACACCTTC. The full variable domain, in which reference TRBV29-1 and TRBJ1-2 provide the parts outside the CDR3, is SAVISQKPSRDICQRGTSLTIQCQVDSQVTMMFWYRQQPGQSLTLIATANQGSEATYESGFVIDKFPISRPNLTFSTLTVSNMSPEDSSIYLCSVGWGFQGYTFGSGTRLTVV.

CDR3 loop: CASSKPGPTRETQYF. Here the CDR3 DNA reads TGTGCCAGCAGCAAACCGGGCCCAACCAGAGAGACCCAGTACTTC. This rearrangement joins TRBV5-4 to TRBJ2-5; D unresolved. CDR1 and CDR2 from the germline V gene are SGHNT and YYREEE (reference sequence). V was clipped by 4 bases and J by 4 bases, with 17 bases between them. This CDR3 spans 15 amino acids.